Following are 27 T cell receptor beta chains from one sample sequenced in a study of blood T cell repertoires in COVID-19 (dated by TCRdb to the early 2020s). The library was obtained by the immunoSEQ multiplex PCR assay. The clones in this table, taken by TCRdb from immuneACCESS, are in-frame only. Not every clone is retained; where verified, under half of the shortfall comes from an unresolved V gene, and the cause of the rest is unknown. The sample table contains around 69,000 clones; only one count was recorded for roughly 81% of them. 20% to 25% of the sample goes to the ten largest clones. The sequencing input was peripheral blood. The receptors here all came from a woman in her 70s with acute or convalescent COVID-19.

This sequence joins TRBV5-1 and TRBJ1-1; a possible D gene is TRBD1 (6 bases). V was shortened by 5 bases and J by 0 bases, with 11 bases between the two germline ends. The CDR3 is 14 amino acids. CDR1 and CDR2 from the germline V gene are SGHRS and YFSETQ. CDR3 DNA: TGCGCCAGCAGTCAGGACAGCGTGAACACTGAAGCTTTCTTT. It codes for CASSQDSVNTEAFF.

A word on this clone: One end of the junction does not line up with germline, which may come from a read error. The rearrangement links TRBV27 to TRBJ2-1; D gene ambiguous. The CDR3 has 13 residues. Looked up from germline, CDR1 is MNHEY and CDR2 is SMNVEV (reference sequence). DNA for the CDR3: TGTGCCAGCAGCTTATCCCGCAGGTATGAGCAGTTCTTC. Amino acid sequence: CASSLSRRYEQFF.

The chain employs TRBV28 and TRBJ1-5, with D unclear. The CDR3 is made up of 14 amino acids. The ends were cut back, 10 bases at V and 5 bases at J, with 18 bases in the middle. The germline V gene has CDR1 MDHEN and CDR2 SYDVKM. This chain's CDR3 is CATKVGGWDQPQHF. The CDR3 DNA follows: TGTGCCACCAAGGTGGGAGGTTGGGATCAGCCCCAGCATTTT. The variable domain in full, with the rest retrieved from reference TRBV28 and TRBJ1-5, is DVKVTQSSRYLVKRTGEKVFLECVQDMDHENMFWYRQDPGLGLRLIYFSYDVKMKEKGDIPEGYSVSREKKERFSLILESASTNQTSMYLCATKVGGWDQPQHFGDGTRLSIL.

The chain uses TRBV3-1 (or the pseudogene TRBV3-2) and TRBJ2-5; TRBD2 is a possible D gene (5 bases). V lost 4 bases to trimming and J lost 1 base, with 16 bases between them. Germline CDR1 and CDR2: LGHDT and YNNKEL (reference sequence). The CDR3 length is 16 residues. The CDR3 is CASSRKSGRVQETQYF. CDR3 nucleotides: TGTGCCAGCAGCCGAAAATCTGGGCGGGTCCAAGAGACCCAGTACTTC.

This chain links TRBV10-1 with TRBJ2-1, with D hard to call. With 2 bases removed from V and 5 bases from J, the gap between germline ends came to 13 bases. This CDR3 spans 15 amino acids. Looked up from germline, CDR1 is WNHNN and CDR2 is SYGVQD (reference sequence). CDR3 in DNA: TGCGCCAGCAGTGAGATGGGCCAGATTAACAATGAGCAGTTCTTC. This gives the protein CASSEMGQINNEQFF.

The table lists this clone with a few counts. The rearrangement links TRBV28 to TRBJ2-7, with 7 bases aligning to TRBD1. The CDR3 covers 16 residues. V was clipped by 5 bases and J by 1 base; unmatched bases: 11. The germline CDR1 and CDR2 sequences are MDHEN and SYDVKM. CDR3 amino acids: CASSTLKGAGSYEQYF. CDR3 bases: TGTGCCAGCAGTACCTTGAAGGGGGCCGGATCCTACGAGCAGTACTTC.

This clone was detected once. The genes are TRBV28 and TRBJ2-7, with D possibly matching TRBD1 (5 bases). Trimming shortened V by 3 bases and J by 2 bases, and 8 bases separated the two germline ends. The length of the CDR3 is 13 residues. Per germline, CDR1 MDHEN and CDR2 SYDVKM. CDR3 DNA: TGTGCCAGCAGTTTGACAGCCCCCTACGAGCAGTACTTC. Protein sequence: CASSLTAPYEQYF.

This clone was observed once. V usage is TRBV19 and J usage is TRBJ2-7; D perhaps matches TRBD1 (5 bases). Trimming took 4 bases from V and 1 from J, leaving 11 bases between them. There are 14 residues in the CDR3. The germline V gene encodes CDR1 LNHDA and CDR2 SQIVND (reference sequence). The CDR3 loop is CASSTTTDSYEQYF. CDR3 nucleotides: TGTGCCAGTAGTACCACGACAGATTCCTACGAGCAGTACTTC.

V is TRBV11-3 and J is TRBJ1-3; no definite D call. This CDR3 contains 15 residues. CDR1 and CDR2 (germline): SGHNT, YENEEA. Trimming removed 3 bases from V and 0 bases from J, with 9 bases in between. Written as DNA, the CDR3 is TGTGCCAGCAGCTTCACGGGGAGCTCTGGAAACACCATATATTTT. Translated, it gives CASSFTGSSGNTIYF.

The chain carries TRBV6-5 and TRBJ1-5; tentative D call: TRBD1 (6 bases). V was pared by 7 bases and J by 5 bases, with 15 bases between. This CDR3 has 14 amino acids. Germline CDR1 MNHEY, CDR2 SVGAGI. In DNA form, the CDR3 reads TGTGCCAGCAAACCCCGACAGGATCATCAGCCCCAGCATTTT. Its translation is CASKPRQDHQPQHF.

The genes are TRBV5-1 and TRBJ1-4; no reliable D call. The CDR3 is 15 residues long. Trimming took 0 bases from V and 5 from J, leaving 11 bases between them. The germline V gene encodes CDR1 SGHRS and CDR2 YFSETQ. CDR3 loop: CASSLGAGGNEKLFF. The CDR3 DNA reads TGCGCCAGCAGCTTGGGGGCGGGAGGAAATGAAAAACTGTTTTTT. Supplemented by reference TRBV5-1 and TRBJ1-4, the full variable domain reads KAGVTQTPRYLIKTRGQQVTLSCSPISGHRSVSWYQQTPGQGLQFLFEYFSETQRNKGNFPGRFSGRQFSNSRSEMNVSTLELGDSALYLCASSLGAGGNEKLFFGSGTQLSVL.

The genes are TRBV15 and TRBJ2-7; TRBD2 matches 12 bases. The V segment lost 8 bases and the J segment 0 bases; nucleotides outside the gene matches: 8. The CDR3 is made up of 16 amino acids. CDR1 and CDR2 from the germline V gene are LNHNV and YYDKDF (reference sequence). The CDR3 sequence: CATSTGLAGSSYEQYF. The CDR3 DNA follows: TGTGCCACCTCGACAGGACTAGCGGGATCCTCCTACGAGCAGTACTTC.

The V and J genes are TRBV18 and TRBJ1-1; no clear D. Germline CDR1 reads KGHSH; CDR2 reads LQKENI. CDR3 size: 12 residues. V shed 5 bases and J shed 7 bases, with 11 bases lying between them. In nucleotides, the CDR3 is TGTGCCAGCTCAGCTCTACCAGGTGAAGCTTTCTTT. Amino acids: CASSALPGEAFF.

This clone occurred a few times. The V gene is TRBV6-6, the J gene TRBJ2-7; D possibly corresponds to TRBD2 (5 bases). The length of the CDR3 is 14 residues. The germline V gene has CDR1 MNHNY and CDR2 SVGAGI (reference sequence). V was cut by 5 bases and J by 2 bases, with 13 bases left in between. CDR3 protein: CASSQPGSAYEQYF. The CDR3 nucleotides read TGTGCCAGCAGTCAGCCGGGGAGCGCCTACGAGCAGTACTTC.

The chain is built from TRBV5-1 and TRBJ2-3; D ambiguous. The V gene lost 3 bases and the J gene lost 0 bases, with 14 bases spanning the gap. Germline CDR1 reads SGHRS; CDR2 reads YFSETQ. This CDR3 contains 16 residues. The CDR3 loop is CASSSGGTASTDTQYF. The DNA for the CDR3 is TGCGCCAGCAGCTCCGGTGGAACAGCCAGCACAGATACGCAGTATTTT.

This clone was observed once. The gene calls are TRBV4-2 and TRBJ2-1; 12 bases are a match to TRBD2. The CDR3 sequence is 17 residues long. Germline V gene sequence: CDR1 LGHNA, CDR2 YNFKEQ. The V gene end was trimmed by 5 bases and the J gene end by 6 bases; junction bases not matched to a gene: 11. Here the CDR3 reads CASSDIKTSGRSNEQFF. The CDR3 DNA follows: TGTGCCAGCAGCGACATCAAGACTAGCGGGAGATCCAATGAGCAGTTCTTC.

This chain connects TRBV7-9 to TRBJ1-4, with 11 bases matching TRBD1. V was clipped by 5 bases and J by 7 bases; unmatched bases: 6. Germline V gene data show CDR1 as SEHNR and CDR2 as FQNEAQ (reference sequence). This CDR3 contains 15 residues. The CDR3 region is CASSPRTGGVEKLFF. For the CDR3, the DNA is TGTGCCAGCAGCCCCAGGACAGGGGGCGTTGAAAAACTGTTTTTT.

The V and J genes are TRBV19 and TRBJ2-1; D not resolved. This CDR3 region has 14 residues. The germline V gene has CDR1 LNHDA and CDR2 SQIVND (reference sequence). Trimming removed 6 bases at V and 3 bases at J, with 12 bases between. The CDR3 DNA follows: TGTGCCAGTAGAGGAATACAGAGCTACAATGAGCAGTTCTTC. Translating it yields CASRGIQSYNEQFF. Together with reference TRBV19 and TRBJ2-1, the CDR3 gives the full variable domain: DGGITQSPKYLFRKEGQNVTLSCEQNLNHDAMYWYRQDPGQGLRLIYYSQIVNDFQKGDIAEGYSVSREKKESFPLTVTSAQKNPTAFYLCASRGIQSYNEQFFGPGTRLTVL.

V and J are TRBV6-2 or TRBV6-3 and TRBJ2-7, with 7 bases that match TRBD2. CDR1 and CDR2 from the germline V gene are MNHEY and SVGEGT. V trimming: 5 bases; J trimming: 0 bases; junction bases outside the gene matches: 7. The CDR3 contains 15 residues. The CDR3 DNA reads as TGTGCCAGCAGTCGAGACGGGACTAACTCCTACGAGCAGTACTTC. Encoded protein: CASSRDGTNSYEQYF.

V usage is TRBV12-3 or TRBV12-4 and J usage is TRBJ1-5, with D perhaps matching TRBD1 (6 bases). The ends were cut back, 10 bases at V and 0 bases at J, with 10 bases in the middle. The CDR3 spans 13 residues. CDR3 region: CANFRGSNQPQHF. CDR3 nucleotide sequence: TGTGCCAACTTCAGGGGTAGCAATCAGCCCCAGCATTTT.

The chain joins TRBV6-6 to TRBJ1-4, with D possibly matching TRBD1 (5 bases). Germline V gene lookup returns CDR1 MNHNY and CDR2 SVGAGI (reference sequence). The CDR3 contains 15 residues. The germline V and J ends were trimmed by 5 bases and 8 bases, with 18 bases remaining between them. The CDR3 sequence: CASSSLTAGDEKLFF. In nucleotides, the CDR3 is TGTGCCAGCAGTAGCTTGACTGCGGGGGACGAAAAACTGTTTTTT.

Ten or more counts support this clone. This sample includes further DNA sequences coding for the same CDR3. The CDR3, as DNA: TGTGCCAGCAGTGCCCTAGGGGGCGGCAATCAGCCCCAGCATTTT. Protein product: CASSALGGGNQPQHF. The chain links TRBV2 to TRBJ1-5, with 7 bases aligning to TRBD1. CDR3 length: 15 residues. Germline CDR1 SNHLY, CDR2 FYNNEI. With V trimmed by 4 bases and J by 2 bases, 5 bases remained unmatched. The full variable domain, its missing parts supplied by reference TRBV2 and TRBJ1-5, is EPEVTQTPSHQVTQMGQEVILRCVPISNHLYFYWYRQILGQKVEFLVSFYNNEISEKSEIFDDQFSVERPDGSNFTLKIRSTKLEDSAMYFCASSALGGGNQPQHFGDGTRLSIL.

V usage is TRBV15 and J usage is TRBJ1-2, with D unresolved. This CDR3 contains 14 residues. CDR1 and CDR2 (germline): LNHNV, YYDKDF (reference sequence). Deletions cut 1 base from V and 2 bases from J, with 8 bases between. CDR3 coding DNA: TGTGCCACCAGCAGAGTATCGGGGAACTATGGCTACACCTTC. Translated, it gives CATSRVSGNYGYTF.

V and J are TRBV28 and TRBJ2-3; 8 nucleotides agree with TRBD2. The germline V gene encodes CDR1 MDHEN and CDR2 SYDVKM. This CDR3 is built from 17 residues. V lost 8 bases to trimming and J lost 0 bases; unmatched junction nucleotides: 13. This CDR3 is CASPRSGSGISTDTQYF. DNA for the CDR3: TGTGCCAGCCCGAGGTCCGGTAGCGGGATTAGCACAGATACGCAGTATTTT.

This chain links TRBV3-1 (or the pseudogene TRBV3-2) with TRBJ1-3; TRBD1 agrees at 11 bases. The germline gives CDR1 LGHDT, CDR2 YNNKEL (reference sequence). J was trimmed by 0 bases and V by 2 bases; bases with no gene match: 15. This CDR3 spans 21 amino acids. CDR3 protein: CASSQYMGTGGPFFSGNTIYF. CDR3 sequence (DNA): TGTGCCAGCAGCCAATATATGGGGACAGGGGGTCCCTTTTTCTCTGGAAACACCATATATTTT.

This chain joins TRBV7-9 and TRBJ2-1; TRBD2 agrees at 7 bases. The CDR3 has 17 amino acids. V dropped 1 base and J dropped 0; count of bases not matched to a gene: 6. Germline values: CDR1 SEHNR, CDR2 FQNEAQ (reference sequence). The CDR3 sequence: CASSLVGGRGSYNEQFF. CDR3 DNA sequence: TGTGCCAGCAGCTTAGTGGGCGGGAGAGGCTCCTACAATGAGCAGTTCTTC.

The chain links TRBV4-1 to TRBJ1-2; a possible D gene is TRBD1 (6 bases). Germline V gene sequence: CDR1 MGHRA, CDR2 YSYEKL. The germline V and J ends were trimmed by 1 base and 2 bases, with 14 bases remaining between them. The CDR3 is made up of 16 amino acids. The CDR3 region is CASSQGAGAPNYGYTF. The DNA of the CDR3 is TGCGCCAGCAGCCAAGGCGCAGGGGCTCCCAACTATGGCTACACCTTC.